Below are 31 T cell receptor beta chains sequenced from a single sample in a study of T cells in localized non-small cell lung cancer. Using immunoSEQ multiplex PCR, the repertoire was profiled, and TCRdb retains in-frame clones only, with some absent. Altogether some 31,000 clones are present, 88% being singletons, with the ten largest covering under 5%. The sequenced sample was peripheral blood, obtained before any cancer treatment. The receptors here all came from a woman aged 35 to 70 with stage I lung adenocarcinoma.

This clone was observed a few times. The chain combines TRBV30 with TRBJ1-5; D is perhaps TRBD1 (6 bases). The CDR3 contains 13 residues. The germline V gene has CDR1 GTSNPN and CDR2 SVGIG (reference sequence). V was trimmed by 1 base and J by 6 bases, leaving 10 bases between them. The CDR3 coding sequence is TGTGCCTGGAGTGCGGGGGCGAGTCAGCCCCAGCATTTT. This sequence encodes CAWSAGASQPQHF.

The chain has TRBV5-1 and TRBJ1-2, with 7 bases fitting TRBD1. The length of the CDR3 is 13 residues. CDR1 and CDR2 from the germline V gene are SGHRS and YFSETQ. With 2 bases clipped from V and 5 bases from J, the junction kept 3 bases outside the gene matches. CDR3 in DNA: TGCGCCAGCAGCTTAGGGGGCCGTTATGGCTACACCTTC. It specifies CASSLGGRYGYTF.

The J gene is TRBJ2-6, the V gene TRBV19; D call uncertain. Germline V gene data show CDR1 as LNHDA and CDR2 as SQIVND (reference sequence). The CDR3 covers 15 residues. The V gene lost 5 bases and the J gene lost 0 bases, with 8 bases spanning the gap. CDR3 residues: CASSPRFSGANVLTF. The CDR3 bases are TGTGCCAGTAGTCCCCGGTTCTCTGGGGCCAACGTCCTGACTTTC.

The rearrangement uses TRBV5-1 and TRBJ2-3, with 10 bases matching TRBD2. The ends lost 0 bases at V and 6 bases at J; junction bases unmatched: 4. The CDR3 runs 15 residues. CDR1 is SGHRS and CDR2 is YFSETQ in the germline V gene. CDR3 in DNA: TGCGCCAGCAGCTTGGTTCTAGCGGGGGTGGATACGCAGTATTTT. Translated, it gives CASSLVLAGVDTQYF. Looking up the rest from reference TRBV5-1 and TRBJ2-3 gives the full variable domain: KAGVTQTPRYLIKTRGQQVTLSCSPISGHRSVSWYQQTPGQGLQFLFEYFSETQRNKGNFPGRFSGRQFSNSRSEMNVSTLELGDSALYLCASSLVLAGVDTQYFGPGTRLTVL.

The chain recombines TRBV6-5 with TRBJ2-7; the D gene is possibly TRBD2 (6 bases). Trimming shortened V by 7 bases and J by 6 bases, and 10 bases separated the two germline ends. This CDR3 region has 11 residues. The germline V gene has CDR1 MNHEY and CDR2 SVGAGI. CDR3 nucleotide sequence: TGTGCCAGCAACCAGGGAGGCGAGCAGTACTTC. This sequence encodes CASNQGGEQYF.

This clone has more than one count but fewer than ten. The chain recombines TRBV6-4 with TRBJ2-7; 9 nucleotides match TRBD1. The length of the CDR3 is 15 residues. V was pared by 4 bases and J by 0 bases, with 4 bases of the junction left unmatched. CDR1 is MRHNA, CDR2 SNTAGT, per germline. The DNA of the CDR3 is TGTGCCAGCAGTGCTCAGACAGGGGGCTCCTACGAGCAGTACTTC. It is translated as CASSAQTGGSYEQYF.

V usage is TRBV18 and J usage is TRBJ1-6; 9 nucleotides align to TRBD1. The V gene's germline CDR1 is KGHSH and CDR2 LQKENI. V gave up 3 bases and J gave up 4 bases; unmatched junction bases: 1. This CDR3 comprises 15 residues. The CDR3 nucleotides are TGTGCCAGCTCACCGGGACAGGGTTATAATTCACCCCTCCACTTT. This translates into CASSPGQGYNSPLHF.

V is TRBV5-1 and J is TRBJ1-2, with D unresolved. CDR3 length: 15 amino acids. Trimming removed 0 bases from V and 6 bases from J, with 15 bases in between. Germline values: CDR1 SGHRS, CDR2 YFSETQ. The CDR3 DNA follows: TGCGCCAGCAGCTTGGTAGGCCCTTTAGTGGATGGCTACACCTTC. Its protein product is CASSLVGPLVDGYTF.

The V call is TRBV11-2, the J call TRBJ2-7; 9 bases are shared with TRBD1. Germline V CDR1 and CDR2: SGHAT, FQNNGV. The CDR3 is 15 amino acids. The V and J ends lost 1 base and 5 bases, in that order; junction bases with no gene match: 6. CDR3 sequence: CASSLGDRVIHEQYF. The CDR3 DNA follows: TGTGCCAGCAGCTTAGGGGACAGGGTGATCCACGAGCAGTACTTC.

The chain is built from TRBV11-2 and TRBJ2-1; D remains unclear. The CDR3 loop spans 13 amino acids. CDR1 is SGHAT and CDR2 is FQNNGV in the germline V gene. Trimming stripped 0 bases from V and 7 bases from J, with 7 bases between. The CDR3 here is CASSLDPGNEQFF. CDR3 coding DNA: TGTGCCAGCAGCTTAGATCCCGGGAATGAGCAGTTCTTC.

A single count supports this clone. The gene calls are TRBV29-1 and TRBJ2-7, with 8 bases that match TRBD1. V was clipped by 6 bases and J by 5 bases; unmatched bases: 9. Germline-derived CDR1 and CDR2 are SQVTM and ANQGSEA. The CDR3 covers 13 residues. The CDR3 reads CSVVRDRPHEQYF. For the CDR3, the DNA is TGCAGCGTAGTTCGGGACAGGCCCCACGAGCAGTACTTC.

The chain joins TRBV15 to TRBJ2-1, with D possibly being TRBD1 or TRBD2 (6 bases each). V was cut by 3 bases and J by 9 bases, with 24 bases left in between. This CDR3 contains 17 residues. The germline CDR1 and CDR2 sequences are LNHNV and YYDKDF (reference sequence). The CDR3 loop is CATSRAPGQGAGSEQFF. DNA of the CDR3: TGTGCCACCAGCAGGGCCCCGGGACAAGGAGCCGGGAGTGAGCAGTTCTTC.

The V and J genes are TRBV18 and TRBJ1-4; TRBD1 agrees at 7 bases. V dropped 2 bases and J dropped 5; count of bases not matched to a gene: 11. CDR1 is KGHSH and CDR2 is LQKENI in the germline V gene. CDR3 size: 17 residues. The CDR3 is CASSPRVSGTENEKLFF. The DNA of the CDR3 is TGTGCCAGCTCACCAAGGGTATCCGGGACAGAAAATGAAAAACTGTTTTTT.

This sequence joins TRBV7-3 and TRBJ1-1; tentative D call: TRBD1 (5 bases). CDR3 length equals 15 residues. Germline loops: CDR1 SGHTA, CDR2 FQGTGA. The V end lost 0 bases, the J end lost 4 bases, and 12 bases lay between the germline ends. In DNA, the CDR3 is TGTGCCAGCAGCTTAACGAAGGGGCTGGGCACTGAAGCTTTCTTT. It is translated as CASSLTKGLGTEAFF.

The V gene is TRBV30, the J gene TRBJ2-7, with a possible D match to TRBD2 (6 bases). Trimming shortened V by 2 bases and J by 3 bases, and 14 bases separated the two germline ends. Germline CDR1 reads GTSNPN; CDR2 reads SVGIG (reference sequence). The CDR3 contains 14 residues. This CDR3 reads CAWSRRPGLYEQYF. DNA of the CDR3: TGTGCCTGGAGTAGGCGCCCGGGACTCTACGAGCAGTACTTC. Drawing the rest from reference TRBV30 and TRBJ2-7, the complete variable domain is SQTIHQWPATLVQPVGSPLSLECTVEGTSNPNLYWYRQAAGRGLQLLFYSVGIGQISSEVPQNLSASRPQDRQFILSSKKLLLSDSGFYLCAWSRRPGLYEQYFGPGTRLTVT.

This rearrangement joins TRBV7-9 to TRBJ2-5; 8 bases line up with TRBD2. This CDR3 region has 14 residues. J lost 6 bases, V lost 6 bases, and 9 bases had no gene match. Germline CDR1 SEHNR, CDR2 FQNEAQ (reference sequence). The CDR3 spells CASSPGTSSKTQYF. In DNA, the CDR3 is TGTGCCAGCAGTCCCGGGACTAGTAGCAAGACCCAGTACTTC.

The CDR3 DNA reads TGTGCCAGCAGTTGGCCAGGGGCCCCCACAGATACGCAGTATTTT. Translating it yields CASSWPGAPTDTQYF. This chain connects TRBV27 to TRBJ2-3; the D gene is possibly TRBD1 (6 bases). Per the germline V gene, CDR1 is MNHEY and CDR2 is SMNVEV (reference sequence). The CDR3 consists of 15 residues. V lost 4 bases and J lost 2, with 13 bases in between.

V gene TRBV5-4 combines with J gene TRBJ2-2; tentatively, D is TRBD1 or TRBD2 (5 bases each). This CDR3 region has 13 residues. Trimming left V 4 bases short and J 7 bases short, with 11 bases between. The V gene's germline CDR1 is SGHNT and CDR2 YYREEE (reference sequence). The CDR3 loop reads CASSLGTGGELFF. In DNA, the CDR3 is TGTGCCAGCAGCCTGGGGACGGGCGGGGAGCTGTTTTTT.

V and J are TRBV4-1 and TRBJ1-1; D call uncertain. This CDR3 is 13 amino acids long. Germline CDR1 reads MGHRA; CDR2 reads YSYEKL. Trimming shortened V by 0 bases and J by 3 bases, and 5 bases separated the two germline ends. DNA of the CDR3: TGCGCCAGCAGCCAAGAAAAGGACACTGAAGCTTTCTTT. This translates into CASSQEKDTEAFF.

V is TRBV5-1 and J is TRBJ1-2; 7 nucleotides align to TRBD1. CDR1 and CDR2 (germline): SGHRS, YFSETQ. This CDR3 is 13 amino acids long. V was pared by 4 bases and J by 3 bases, with 3 bases of the junction left unmatched. CDR3 loop: CASSIGTDYGYTF. The CDR3 nucleotides read TGCGCCAGCAGCATCGGGACAGACTATGGCTACACCTTC.

The chain recombines TRBV5-1 with TRBJ2-7, with D perhaps TRBD1 (7 bases). The CDR3 extends over 18 amino acids. Trimming left V 0 bases short and J 4 bases short, with 23 bases between. Germline assignment: CDR1 SGHRS and CDR2 YFSETQ. This CDR3 reads CASSLGEARLGGQYEQYF. The CDR3 coding sequence is TGCGCCAGCAGCTTGGGGGAGGCCAGACTAGGGGGCCAATACGAGCAGTACTTC.

The rearrangement links TRBV2 to TRBJ2-5; 7 nucleotides agree with TRBD1. The CDR3 is 14 residues long. The V gene's germline CDR1 is SNHLY and CDR2 FYNNEI. Trimming cost V 8 bases and J 0 bases; bases outside gene matches: 6. CDR3 in DNA: TGTGCCAGCTCTCGGGACAGCTACCAAGAGACCCAGTACTTC. Its translation: CASSRDSYQETQYF.

V and J are TRBV2 and TRBJ1-3; D not resolved. V was cut by 4 bases and J by 0 bases, with 10 bases left in between. Looked up from germline, CDR1 is SNHLY and CDR2 is FYNNEI. The CDR3 is 15 amino acids. The CDR3 sequence: CASSVGGDSGNTIYF. The CDR3 bases are TGTGCCAGCAGTGTCGGCGGAGACTCTGGAAACACCATATATTTT.

The chain combines TRBV9 with TRBJ2-3; tentative D call: TRBD1 (5 bases). Germline V gene lookup returns CDR1 SGDLS and CDR2 YYNGEE. V shed 0 bases and J shed 2 bases, with 10 bases lying between them. The CDR3 length is 15 residues. As DNA, the CDR3 is TGTGCCAGCAGCGTAGAAGGGGCACACACAGATACGCAGTATTTT. Protein sequence: CASSVEGAHTDTQYF. Full variable domain (rest looked up from reference TRBV9 and TRBJ2-3): DSGVTQTPKHLITATGQRVTLRCSPRSGDLSVYWYQQSLDQGLQFLIQYYNGEERAKGNILERFSAQQFPDLHSELNLSSLELGDSALYFCASSVEGAHTDTQYFGPGTRLTVL.

This chain connects TRBV7-9 to TRBJ2-1; D perhaps matches TRBD1 (6 bases). CDR1 and CDR2 from the germline V gene are SEHNR and FQNEAQ (reference sequence). The CDR3 runs to 13 residues. V was pared by 1 base and J by 6 bases, with 7 bases between. The CDR3 is CASSLEGGNEQFF. Written as DNA, the CDR3 is TGTGCCAGCAGCTTAGAAGGGGGCAATGAGCAGTTCTTC.

Written as DNA, the CDR3 is TGTGCCAGCAGCTTGTATGACACCCTCGGGATTTACGAGCAGTACTTC. Amino acid sequence: CASSLYDTLGIYEQYF. V usage is TRBV13 and J usage is TRBJ2-7, with D possibly matching TRBD2 (5 bases). The V end lost 3 bases, the J end lost 4 bases, and 19 bases lay between the germline ends. CDR3 size: 16 residues. Germline values: CDR1 PRHDT, CDR2 FYEKMQ (reference sequence).

The chain combines TRBV19 with TRBJ2-1, with D perhaps matching TRBD1 (6 bases). Germline CDR1 LNHDA, CDR2 SQIVND (reference sequence). There are 14 residues in the CDR3. Between the trimmed V and J ends, which lost 2 bases and 7 bases, there was a span of 12 bases. This CDR3 reads CASSIRTVRNEQFF. The CDR3 DNA follows: TGTGCCAGTAGTATAAGGACAGTCCGTAATGAGCAGTTCTTC.

V is TRBV25-1 and J is TRBJ1-3; D unclear. The CDR3 is 18 amino acids. V dropped 1 base and J dropped 1 base, with 17 bases sitting between them. Germline values: CDR1 MGHDK, CDR2 SYGVNS. The CDR3: CASSELEGYSQSGNTIYF. CDR3 nucleotides: TGTGCCAGCAGTGAATTAGAAGGTTACAGCCAGTCTGGAAACACCATATATTTT.

This chain joins TRBV2 and TRBJ2-5; D is perhaps TRBD2 (6 bases). Germline values: CDR1 SNHLY, CDR2 FYNNEI. V gave up 5 bases and J gave up 2 bases, with 15 bases separating them. The CDR3 is made up of 15 amino acids. DNA of the CDR3: TGTGCCAGCAGTAGCTCGGTAGCGGAGCAAGAGACCCAGTACTTC. Translated: CASSSSVAEQETQYF. The complete variable domain, with remaining parts taken from reference TRBV2 and TRBJ2-5, reads EPEVTQTPSHQVTQMGQEVILRCVPISNHLYFYWYRQILGQKVEFLVSFYNNEISEKSEIFDDQFSVERPDGSNFTLKIRSTKLEDSAMYFCASSSSVAEQETQYFGPGTRLLVL.

The chain has TRBV6-5 and TRBJ2-2, with 7 bases fitting TRBD1. The ends lost 4 bases at V and 5 bases at J; junction bases unmatched: 10. The CDR3 extends over 16 amino acids. Germline V lookup: CDR1 MNHEY, CDR2 SVGAGI. Written as DNA, the CDR3 is TGTGCCAGCAGTTGCGACAGGGCCGAGTGTACCGGGGAGCTGTTTTTT. Its translation is CASSCDRAECTGELFF.

The chain is built from TRBV7-9 and TRBJ2-3; 10 nucleotides line up with TRBD1. Germline V gives CDR1 SEHNR, CDR2 FQNEAQ (reference sequence). Trimming took 6 bases from V and 4 from J; bases not matched to a gene: 7. This CDR3 region has 15 residues. The CDR3 sequence is CASRKPGTGADTQYF. CDR3 DNA sequence: TGTGCCAGCAGAAAACCCGGGACAGGGGCAGATACGCAGTATTTT.